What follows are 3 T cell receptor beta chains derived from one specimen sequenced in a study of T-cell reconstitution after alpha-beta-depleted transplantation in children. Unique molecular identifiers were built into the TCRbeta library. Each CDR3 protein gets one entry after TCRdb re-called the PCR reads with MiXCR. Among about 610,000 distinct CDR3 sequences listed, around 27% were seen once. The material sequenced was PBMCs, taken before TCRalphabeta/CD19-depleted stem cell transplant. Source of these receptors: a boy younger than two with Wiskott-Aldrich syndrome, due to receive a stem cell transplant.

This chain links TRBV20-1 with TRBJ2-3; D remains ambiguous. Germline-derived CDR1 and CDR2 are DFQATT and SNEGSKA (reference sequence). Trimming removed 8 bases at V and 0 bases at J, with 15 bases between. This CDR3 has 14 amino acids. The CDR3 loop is CSPKHGASTDTQYF. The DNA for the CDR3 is TGCAGTCCTAAACACGGAGCTAGCACAGATACGCAGTATTTT.

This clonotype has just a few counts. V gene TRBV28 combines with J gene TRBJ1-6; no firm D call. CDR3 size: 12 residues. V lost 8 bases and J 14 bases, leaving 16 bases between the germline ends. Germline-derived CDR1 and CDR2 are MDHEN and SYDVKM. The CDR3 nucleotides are TGTGCCAGCTTAGGATTTGAATTCACCCTCCACTTT. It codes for CASLGFEFTLHF. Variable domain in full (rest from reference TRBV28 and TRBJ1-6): DVKVTQSSRYLVKRTGEKVFLECVQDMDHENMFWYRQDPGLGLRLIYFSYDVKMKEKGDIPEGYSVSREKKERFSLILESASTNQTSMYLCASLGFEFTLHFGNGTRLTVT.

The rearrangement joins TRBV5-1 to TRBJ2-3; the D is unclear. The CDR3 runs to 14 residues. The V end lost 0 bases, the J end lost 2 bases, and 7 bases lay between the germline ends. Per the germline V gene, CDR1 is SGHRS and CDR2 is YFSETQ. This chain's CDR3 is CASSLEQDTDTQYF. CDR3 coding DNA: TGCGCCAGCAGCTTGGAGCAGGACACAGATACGCAGTATTTT.